These 6 T cell receptor beta chains were all obtained from the same sample, sequenced in a study of T cells in Graves' hyperthyroidism and ophthalmopathy. RNA transcripts gave rise to amplified TCR beta CDR3 regions. Primed by the HTBI set, a first-round RT-PCR was run on the TCR CDR3. TCRdb reanalysed the multiplex PCR reads using MiXCR and keeps one entry per CDR3 protein. The table shows approximately 400,000 distinct CDR3 sequences, with roughly 15% occurring only once. The sample comprised blood. The source of these receptors is a woman under 40 with Graves' ophthalmopathy.

Many counts were recorded for this clonotype. The rearrangement joins TRBV7-6 to TRBJ2-3, with 8 bases fitting TRBD1. J gave up 3 bases and V 0 bases, and 5 bases lay outside the gene matches. Germline V gives CDR1 SGHVS, CDR2 FNYEAQ. The CDR3 totals 16 residues. The CDR3 DNA reads TGTGCCAGCAGCTTAGCGGTGACAGGGGAGACAGATACGCAGTATTTT. This codes for CASSLAVTGETDTQYF.

The sample holds many counts of this clonotype. This chain joins TRBV7-2 and TRBJ1-6; D gene uncertain. The length of the CDR3 is 17 residues. Germline-derived CDR1 and CDR2 are SGHTA and FQGNSA. V lost 0 bases and J lost 6, with 15 bases in between. The CDR3 here is CASSLALRAGTNSPLHF. In DNA, the CDR3 is TGTGCCAGCAGCTTAGCTCTACGGGCGGGTACTAATTCACCCCTCCACTTT.

There are many counts of this clonotype. The chain is built from TRBV24-1 and TRBJ2-2; TRBD2 is a possible D gene (6 bases). Germline V lookup: CDR1 KGHDR, CDR2 SFDVKD. Trimming stripped 3 bases from V and 1 base from J, with 14 bases between. The CDR3 is 17 residues long. In DNA, the CDR3 is TGTGCCACCAGTGATCCCCCGGGGACTTTGAACACCGGGGAGCTGTTTTTT. Protein sequence: CATSDPPGTLNTGELFF.

CDR3 residues: CASGLDTPAFF. In DNA, the CDR3 is TGTGCTAGTGGTTTGGACACACCAGCTTTCTTT. The V and J genes are TRBV12-5 and TRBJ1-1; no definite D call. This CDR3 comprises 11 residues. Germline CDR1 reads LGHNT; CDR2 reads FRNRAP. The V gene lost 1 base and the J gene lost 10 bases, with 7 bases spanning the gap.

This clonotype was seen many times. The rearrangement links TRBV28 to TRBJ2-5, with TRBD2 matching 9 bases. This CDR3 has 13 residues. The junction had 3 bases not matched to a gene; V was cut back by 6 bases and J by 4 bases. The germline V gene encodes CDR1 MDHEN and CDR2 SYDVKM. CDR3 region: CASRPTSGETQYF. CDR3 sequence (DNA): TGTGCCAGCAGGCCGACTAGCGGAGAGACCCAGTACTTC.

V is TRBV6-1 and J is TRBJ2-4; 8 nucleotides match TRBD1. V shed 1 base and J 8 bases; nucleotides not matched to a gene: 4. The V gene's germline CDR1 is MNHNS and CDR2 SASEGT. CDR3 size: 14 residues. The CDR3 DNA sequence: TGTGCCAGCAGTGAAGGGACAGGGTCGGACATTCAGTACTTC. Amino acid sequence: CASSEGTGSDIQYF.